Presented here are 22 T cell receptor beta chains from one specimen sequenced in a study of graft-versus-host responses after intestinal transplantation. Sequencing used immunoSEQ multiplex PCR; TCRdb keeps in-frame clones, though not all of them. The table lists some 40,000 clones, over 75% of them singletons. The sequenced sample was PBMCs, obtained 524 days after transplant. All receptors derive from a human patient who received an intestinal transplant, so some T cells may come from the graft donor.

This chain joins TRBV19 and TRBJ1-2; D remains unclear. Germline CDR1 LNHDA, CDR2 SQIVND (reference sequence). There are 14 residues in the CDR3. Trimming stripped 5 bases from V and 2 bases from J, with 12 bases between. The CDR3 protein is CASSQEGLNYGYTF. The CDR3 DNA is TGTGCCAGTAGTCAAGAGGGATTAAACTATGGCTACACCTTC.

The CDR3, as DNA: TGTGCCAGCAGTTACGGGGGTAGCAGTGGCGAGCAGTACTTC. As protein: CASSYGGSSGEQYF. V and J are TRBV27 and TRBJ2-7; possibly TRBD2 for D (6 bases). Trimming left V 4 bases short and J 6 bases short, with 16 bases between. This CDR3 has 14 amino acids. The germline CDR1 and CDR2 sequences are MNHEY and SMNVEV (reference sequence).

The chain links TRBV5-1 to TRBJ2-5; possibly TRBD2 for D (5 bases). The CDR3 covers 15 residues. The germline V and J ends were trimmed by 2 bases and 5 bases, with 16 bases remaining between them. The germline gives CDR1 SGHRS, CDR2 YFSETQ. This CDR3 reads CASSLQTRGVETQYF. The CDR3 nucleotides read TGCGCCAGCAGCTTACAAACTAGAGGAGTGGAGACCCAGTACTTC.

V gene TRBV7-2 combines with J gene TRBJ2-5; weak D call: TRBD2 (5 bases). The CDR3 has 12 amino acids. V was pared by 5 bases and J by 7 bases, with 11 bases between. Germline V CDR1 and CDR2: SGHTA, FQGNSA. The CDR3 sequence: CASSPLAGTQYF. CDR3 nucleotide sequence: TGTGCCAGCAGCCCCCTAGCCGGGACCCAGTACTTC.

The J gene is TRBJ2-7, the V gene TRBV21-1. TRBV21-1 is a documented pseudogene. The length of the CDR3 is 18 residues. Written as DNA, the CDR3 is TGTGCCAGCAGCAGGGGGGTTGGGGGCTTCCACCTTAGTTACGAGCAGTACTTC. Translation: CASSRGVGGFHLSYEQYF.

The chain carries TRBV11-2 and TRBJ2-7, with 9 bases identical to TRBD1. This CDR3 has 14 amino acids. Germline V lookup: CDR1 SGHAT, CDR2 FQNNGV. The V and J ends lost 1 base and 7 bases, in that order; junction bases with no gene match: 5. CDR3 in DNA: TGTGCCAGCAGCTTAGCCGGGACAGGGCAAGAGCAGTACTTC. The encoded protein is CASSLAGTGQEQYF.

J is TRBJ2-3 and V is TRBV9; 8 bases are shared with TRBD2. The CDR3 sequence is 15 residues long. Germline lookup yields CDR1 SGDLS and CDR2 YYNGEE. Unmatched junction bases numbered 6, after V lost 4 bases and J lost 2 bases. DNA of the CDR3: TGTGCCAGCAGCTCAGGACTAGCAGCCACAGATACGCAGTATTTT. Protein: CASSSGLAATDTQYF.

Only one count was recorded for this clone. This rearrangement joins TRBV9 to TRBJ2-3, with 10 bases fitting TRBD2. The CDR3 contains 18 residues. V dropped 0 bases and J dropped 3; count of bases not matched to a gene: 10. Germline CDR1 SGDLS, CDR2 YYNGEE. Here the CDR3 DNA reads TGTGCCAGCAGCGTAGAAGCCCTAGCGGGAGCCTCAACAGATACGCAGTATTTT. Protein: CASSVEALAGASTDTQYF.

The chain links TRBV19 to TRBJ2-5; 8 bases match TRBD1. With V trimmed by 5 bases and J by 2 bases, 4 bases remained unmatched. The CDR3 loop spans 14 amino acids. The germline V gene has CDR1 LNHDA and CDR2 SQIVND (reference sequence). CDR3 in DNA: TGTGCCAGTAGTCTCCGACAGGGGCAAGAGACCCAGTACTTC. It translates to CASSLRQGQETQYF.

The rearrangement links TRBV19 to TRBJ2-4; D possibly corresponds to TRBD1 (6 bases). V was trimmed by 3 bases and J by 6 bases, leaving 9 bases between them. This CDR3 region has 13 residues. Looked up from germline, CDR1 is LNHDA and CDR2 is SQIVND (reference sequence). The CDR3 nucleotides read TGTGCCAGTAGTATCCAACAGGGAAACATTCAGTACTTC. Protein product: CASSIQQGNIQYF.

The chain has TRBV5-1 and TRBJ2-5; perhaps D is TRBD1 or TRBD2 (7 bases each). The DNA end is a closer match to TRBJ2-7, so the J assignment may be wrong. Germline CDR1 is SGHRS and CDR2 is YFSETQ. This CDR3 region has 14 residues. CDR3 bases: TGCGCCAGCAGCCAAAGACAGGGAGGGGACGAGCAGTACTTC. It yields the protein CASSQRQGGDEQYF.

The chain links TRBV7-2 to TRBJ2-3; tentative D call: TRBD2 (6 bases). V gave up 5 bases and J gave up 2 bases, with 14 bases separating them. The CDR3 length is 15 residues. Per germline, CDR1 SGHTA and CDR2 FQGNSA. This CDR3 reads CASSKAGIHTDTQYF. CDR3 nucleotides: TGTGCCAGCAGCAAGGCGGGGATCCACACAGATACGCAGTATTTT.

The chain recombines TRBV28 with TRBJ2-7; tentatively, D is TRBD2 (6 bases). CDR1 and CDR2 (germline): MDHEN, SYDVKM. This CDR3 is built from 12 residues. Deletions cut 6 bases from V and 6 bases from J, with 12 bases between. Here the CDR3 DNA reads TGTGCCAGCAGGCGAGGAGCGGGCGAGCAGTACTTC. Its translation is CASRRGAGEQYF.

This chain's CDR3 is CASSYTGDPRQYF. The CDR3, as DNA: TGTGCCAGCTCATACACGGGAGATCCACGCCAGTATTTT. The chain employs TRBV18 and TRBJ2-3; the D gene is possibly TRBD2 (6 bases). The length of the CDR3 is 13 residues. CDR1 and CDR2 from the germline V gene are KGHSH and LQKENI. V was cut by 5 bases and J by 12 bases, with 18 bases left in between.

This clone has just one count. This sequence joins TRBV5-1 and TRBJ2-1, with D unclear. The CDR3 loop spans 12 amino acids. V was trimmed by 0 bases and J by 9 bases, leaving 7 bases between them. In germline, CDR1 is SGHRS, CDR2 YFSETQ. The CDR3 DNA is TGCGCCAGCAGCTTGGAAGGTATTGAGCAGTTCTTC. It is translated as CASSLEGIEQFF.

This chain joins TRBV19 and TRBJ2-7; D might be TRBD2 (5 bases). The length of the CDR3 is 13 residues. Germline V lookup: CDR1 LNHDA, CDR2 SQIVND (reference sequence). Trimming took 1 base from V and 7 from J, leaving 11 bases between them. CDR3 region: CASSIVTGNEQYF. CDR3 nucleotides: TGTGCCAGTAGTATAGTGACGGGGAATGAGCAGTACTTC. Complete variable domain (other parts from reference TRBV19 and TRBJ2-7): DGGITQSPKYLFRKEGQNVTLSCEQNLNHDAMYWYRQDPGQGLRLIYYSQIVNDFQKGDIAEGYSVSREKKESFPLTVTSAQKNPTAFYLCASSIVTGNEQYFGPGTRLTVT.

The chain couples TRBV28 to TRBJ2-7; 9 positions match TRBD2. CDR3 length equals 15 residues. V lost 4 bases and J lost 3; bases outside the gene matches: 7. Germline-derived CDR1 and CDR2 are MDHEN and SYDVKM. The CDR3 region has the DNA TGTGCCAGCAGTTCGGGAGCGGGAGGCGTCTACGAGCAGTACTTC. Amino acid sequence: CASSSGAGGVYEQYF. The variable domain in full, completed from reference TRBV28 and TRBJ2-7, reads DVKVTQSSRYLVKRTGEKVFLECVQDMDHENMFWYRQDPGLGLRLIYFSYDVKMKEKGDIPEGYSVSREKKERFSLILESASTNQTSMYLCASSSGAGGVYEQYFGPGTRLTVT.

The genes are TRBV7-2 and TRBJ1-1; no reliable D call. This CDR3 is 17 amino acids long. CDR1 SGHTA and CDR2 FQGNSA come from the germline V gene. V was pared by 5 bases and J by 0 bases, with 19 bases between. The CDR3 DNA reads as TGTGCCAGCAGCAGCCGGCCTCAACTAGCCATGAACACTGAAGCTTTCTTT. This translates into CASSSRPQLAMNTEAFF.

V gene TRBV18 combines with J gene TRBJ1-5, with 9 bases fitting TRBD1. The CDR3 covers 15 residues. V lost 3 bases, J lost 4 bases, and 4 bases stayed unmatched. CDR1 and CDR2 (germline): KGHSH, LQKENI. CDR3 loop: CASSPGTGKNQPQHF. In nucleotides, the CDR3 is TGTGCCAGCTCACCTGGGACAGGGAAAAATCAGCCCCAGCATTTT.

As for this clone: Other DNA sequences in the sample encode the same CDR3. This sequence joins TRBV28 and TRBJ1-3; D perhaps matches TRBD1 (5 bases). The V gene's germline CDR1 is MDHEN and CDR2 SYDVKM. CDR3 size: 14 residues. The V end was cut by 1 base, the J end by 1 base, with 5 bases between. The CDR3: CASSLSGSGNTIYF. The CDR3, as DNA: TGTGCCAGCAGTTTATCAGGGTCTGGAAACACCATATATTTT.

The gene calls are TRBV18 and TRBJ1-1; 9 positions agree with TRBD1. V was clipped by 3 bases and J by 4 bases; unmatched bases: 0. Germline lookup yields CDR1 KGHSH and CDR2 LQKENI. This CDR3 contains 13 residues. Here the CDR3 reads CASSPGQGTEAFF. As DNA, the CDR3 is TGTGCCAGCTCACCGGGACAGGGCACTGAAGCTTTCTTT. The whole variable domain, remainder taken from reference TRBV18 and TRBJ1-1, is NAGVMQNPRHLVRRRGQEARLRCSPMKGHSHVYWYRQLPEEGLKFMVYLQKENIIDESGMPKERFSAEFPKEGPSILRIQQVVRGDSAAYFCASSPGQGTEAFFGQGTRLTVV.

V gene TRBV7-2 combines with J gene TRBJ2-5; no definite D call. The CDR3 contains 11 residues. Germline-derived CDR1 and CDR2 are SGHTA and FQGNSA. The V and J ends lost 3 bases and 1 base respectively, with 0 bases between them. The CDR3 DNA sequence: TGTGCCAGCAGCTTCCAAGAGACCCAGTACTTC. It yields the protein CASSFQETQYF.